This T cell receptor beta chain was obtained from a study of memory CD8 T cells in hepatitis C reinfection. Study in general: Samples at peak reinfection came 3 to 8 weeks post-detection.

Broader study findings: With 5 or 6 donors, public clonotype conclusions could not be definitive.

In regard to this clone: As yet, its antigen is unknown.

Time point meaning: peak reinfection, 3 to 8 weeks after reinfection detection. TCR sequencing was done directly ex vivo on sorted cells, without expansion in vitro. People who inject drugs from Montreal's HEPCO study were the donors. A couple of donors provided sorted CD3+ CD8+ CD45RO- naive CD8 T cells at all three reinfection time points. Germline V gene data show CDR1 as MNHNY and CDR2 as SVGAGI (reference sequence). This CDR3 is 16 amino acids long. Trimming stripped 2 bases from V and 0 bases from J, with 14 bases between. Profiling relied on immunoSEQ multiplex PCR, and the TCRdb table lists in-frame clones only, not all of them. The data hold tens of thousands of clones, with approximately 88% observed a single time.

The source material was naive CD8+ T cells sorted from blood. The chain links TRBV6-6 to TRBJ2-7; D may be TRBD2 (6 bases). This clonotype was obtained from a man aged 18 to 29 with hepatitis C virus infection. CDR3 in DNA: TGTGCCAGCAGTTACCCCGAGGGAGGCAGCTCCTACGAGCAGTACTTC. As protein: CASSYPEGGSSYEQYF.